The clone carrying this TCR beta chain was observed a few times. Its antigen remains unidentified. TCRdb reprocessed the 5' RACE reads via MiXCR and lists one record per CDR3 protein. This sample has 310,000 or so distinct CDR3 sequences, with more than 6.5% found just once. The data belong to a study of identical twins. V was trimmed by 2 bases and J by 7 bases, leaving 12 bases between them. The CDR3 contains 15 residues. Study-wide results and caveats: Within monozygotic twins, out-of-frame TCR alpha sharing was underestimated by the models. Weaker excess twin sharing was observed in beta out-of-frame sequences. Zero-insertion findings could be partly confounded by invariant cells (MAIT and iNKT cells).

These data were also reused for a study on yellow fever vaccine responses in identical twins. That source adds: Twins' vaccine T cell responses were reported to seem partly convergent and partly personalized.

Sequenced input: memory (CD45RO+) T cells sorted from blood. The receptor was isolated from a woman aged 18-29 years in good health. The chain recombines TRBV12-3 or TRBV12-4 with TRBJ1-6; TRBD1 might be the D (6 bases). The CDR3 coding sequence is TGTGCCAGCAGTTTACTCCTCGGGGGCAATTCACCCCTCCACTTT. Protein: CASSLLLGGNSPLHF.